The source of this TCR beta chain is a study of blood T cell repertoires in COVID-19. Background on the study: Specimens from acute and convalescent COVID-19 originated in the United States, Italy and Spain. From T cells, B-cell-depleted T cells, or PBMCs came the material, which was cDNA or gDNA.

Those enrolled, adults aged roughly 18 to 90 years, came from around 24 US areas. The germline CDR1 and CDR2 sequences are KGHSH and LQKENI. The CDR3 runs 14 residues. Trimming cost V 0 bases and J 5 bases, with 8 bases left between them. Here immunoSEQ multiplex PCR was the method, and the copy in TCRdb shows in-frame clones only, minus some. Of roughly 200,000 clones in the sample, 80% to 90% are singletons; the top ten hold approximately 2.3%. Sequenced material: PBMCs or T cells enriched from blood (not recorded which). V and J are TRBV18 and TRBJ2-1; D is perhaps TRBD1 (6 bases). This clonotype was obtained from a woman aged 40 to 49 with acute COVID-19. Written as DNA, the CDR3 is TGTGCCAGCTCACCACCGCCAGGGGACAATGAGCAGTTCTTC. Residues: CASSPPPGDNEQFF.